This T cell receptor beta chain came from a study of cytomegalovirus exposure and HLA in healthy donors. Study-wide results and caveats: Among immune exposure information, only CMV serostatus was available. Reports credit the classifier with highly specific, highly sensitive diagnosis of cytomegalovirus status.

PCR employed 60 Vbeta and 13 Jbeta primers. The repertoire was sequenced with immunoSEQ multiplex PCR; TCRdb's copy has only in-frame clones and lacks some. The sample lists fewer than 300,000 clones, roughly 90% occurring once. A remark on this clone: Its cognate antigen is unknown.

Sequencing used PBMCs. This clonotype originated in a middle-aged man in good health and CMV-seropositive.

The CDR3 DNA follows: TGTGCCAGCAGTTTTCGGGGACTAGCGGCTCCCTACGAGCAGTACTTC. Translation: CASSFRGLAAPYEQYF. This chain connects TRBV2 to TRBJ2-7, with 11 nucleotides matching TRBD2. J was trimmed by 2 bases and V by 5 bases; bases with no gene match: 8. Germline V gene sequence: CDR1 SNHLY, CDR2 FYNNEI. CDR3 length equals 16 residues.